Following are 5 T cell receptor beta chains from one sample sequenced in a study of T cell responses to AZD1222 COVID-19 vaccine. Only in-frame clones appear in the TCRdb table, and some are missing; sequencing was by immunoSEQ multiplex PCR. The table lists under 85,000 clones, roughly 87% of them singletons. Sequences were derived from peripheral blood, sampled on day 0 of AZD1222 vaccination. All receptors come from an adult in good health.

The chain joins TRBV11-2 to TRBJ2-7, with 7 bases lining up with TRBD1. Germline V lookup: CDR1 SGHAT, CDR2 FQNNGV. This CDR3 has 15 residues. V was clipped by 5 bases and J by 3 bases; unmatched bases: 10. CDR3 bases: TGTGCCAGCAGCCCCTTACAGGGGACGTTCTACGAGCAGTACTTC. This encodes CASSPLQGTFYEQYF.

The rearrangement links TRBV2 to TRBJ2-1; a possible D gene is TRBD1 (6 bases). V lost 8 bases, J lost 0 bases, and 26 bases lay in between. This CDR3 spans 19 amino acids. Germline assignment: CDR1 SNHLY and CDR2 FYNNEI. The CDR3 here is CASGETGWAGASSYNEQFF. Written as DNA, the CDR3 is TGTGCCAGCGGGGAGACTGGTTGGGCAGGGGCTAGCTCCTACAATGAGCAGTTCTTC.

The rearrangement links TRBV5-6 to TRBJ2-1, with no clear D. The germline V gene encodes CDR1 SGHDT and CDR2 YYEEEE. The V and J ends lost 1 base and 8 bases respectively, with 7 bases between them. This CDR3 is 12 amino acids long. The CDR3 loop is CASSLPPHEQFF. Written as DNA, the CDR3 is TGTGCCAGCAGCTTGCCCCCCCATGAGCAGTTCTTC. Filled out from reference TRBV5-6 and TRBJ2-1, the complete variable domain reads DAGVTQSPTHLIKTRGQQVTLRCSPKSGHDTVSWYQQALGQGPQFIFQYYEEEERQRGNFPDRFSGHQFPNYSSELNVNALLLGDSALYLCASSLPPHEQFFGPGTRLTVL.

This clone came up once. The V and J genes are TRBV6-5 and TRBJ2-7, with no clear D. From germline, CDR1 is MNHEY and CDR2 SVGAGI. V lost 0 bases and J 11 bases, leaving 8 bases between the germline ends. This CDR3 region has 11 residues. DNA for the CDR3: TGTGCCAGCAGTTACTCGCAAGCCGAGTACTTC. As protein: CASSYSQAEYF.

The gene calls are TRBV6-1 and TRBJ1-6, with D unresolved. The V and J ends lost 2 bases and 5 bases respectively, with 7 bases between them. The CDR3 is made up of 14 amino acids. Germline V gives CDR1 MNHNS, CDR2 SASEGT. In DNA, the CDR3 is TGTGCCAGCAGTGAACACACTGATAATTCACCCCTCCACTTT. It yields the protein CASSEHTDNSPLHF.